This T cell receptor (beta chain) derives from a study of blood T cell repertoires in COVID-19. Study at large: The United States, Italy and Spain supplied acute and convalescent COVID-19 samples.

Authors' methods: Counts of nucleated cells, estimated from reference gene primer amplification, were obtained. Method: immunoSEQ multiplex PCR; TCRdb's copy keeps in-frame clones and lacks some. V and J calls and clone size are copied from that table; D and trimming were computed from the DNA. The data show 250,000 to 350,000 clones, 70% to 90% seen once. Self-reported history from a screening survey and questionnaire set each donor's cohort. With 2 bases removed from V and 2 bases from J, the gap between germline ends came to 9 bases. Per germline, CDR1 MNHNS and CDR2 SASEGT. The length of the CDR3 is 14 residues.

The sequenced sample was PBMCs or T cells enriched from blood (not recorded which). The clonotype comes from a woman in her twenties or thirties who had recovered from COVID-19. The chain couples TRBV6-1 to TRBJ1-1; D unclear. The CDR3 nucleotides are TGTGCCAGCAGTGAACACGGGGAAAACACTGAAGCTTTCTTT. Translation: CASSEHGENTEAFF.